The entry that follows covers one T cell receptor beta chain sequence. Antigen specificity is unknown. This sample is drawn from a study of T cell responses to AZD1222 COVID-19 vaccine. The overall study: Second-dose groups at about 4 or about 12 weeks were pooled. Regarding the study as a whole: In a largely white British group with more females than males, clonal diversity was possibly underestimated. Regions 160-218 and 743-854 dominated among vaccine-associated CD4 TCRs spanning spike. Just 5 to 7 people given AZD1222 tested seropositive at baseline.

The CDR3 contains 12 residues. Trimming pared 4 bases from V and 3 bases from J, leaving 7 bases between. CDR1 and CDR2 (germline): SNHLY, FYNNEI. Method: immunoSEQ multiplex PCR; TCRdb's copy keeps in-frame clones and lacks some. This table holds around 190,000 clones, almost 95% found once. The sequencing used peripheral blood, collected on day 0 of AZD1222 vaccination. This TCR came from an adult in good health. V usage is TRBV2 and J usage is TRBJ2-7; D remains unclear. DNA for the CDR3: TGTGCCAGCAGTGGTCAAGACTACGAGCAGTACTTC. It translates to CASSGQDYEQYF.